This T cell receptor beta chain was sequenced for a study of cytomegalovirus exposure and HLA in healthy donors (dated by TCRdb to about 2017). Looking at the study overall: According to a later analysis, one platform produced both the roughly 130 validation repertoires and the 720 or so repertoires of the first cohort. Along with the approximately 600-subject first cohort, a separate validation cohort of roughly 110 different subjects was used. The study aimed to test whether cataloging public T cell receptors could reveal signatures of past pathogen exposure. High-throughput TCR immunosequencing, statistical association of individual TCRs with disease status, and machine learning were combined to predict cytomegalovirus infection status.

Library preparation was by the immunoSEQ multiplex PCR assay. The original pipeline was this. To diagnose cytomegalovirus status from the catalog of TCR beta chain sequences, a statistical classification framework was built. The table was pulled from immuneACCESS by TCRdb, which kept in-frame rearrangements only. Such tables lose some clones; where checked, under half of the loss comes from unresolved V genes, and the rest has no known cause. That table supplies the V and J calls and clone size; D and trimming were determined from the DNA. The sample has more than 90,000 clones on record, under 95% of them singletons. The leading ten clones occupy 0.95% to 1.3% of the sample. Note on this clone: Its antigen is unknown. No qualities accompany the bases; no much larger clone lies one base away.

Here is what the overall study found, with its caveats: A later analysis found that TCRs clustered in the first cohort also tended to co-occur in the roughly 120 validation repertoires, with 90% to 95% of cluster scores above 0. All 110 or so repertoires were used to score co-occurrence in the validation cohort in a later analysis, because that analysis had no HLA typing for the cohort. The authors suggested that the approach could potentially be generalized to other disease states and immunological phenotypes. In vitro tests confirmed that a few of the cytomegalovirus-associated TCR beta chains recognize cytomegalovirus antigens. Cytomegalovirus status was reported to be diagnosed by the classifier with high specificity and sensitivity in both the original and validation cohorts. Most TCR sequences were seen in very few donors, while some public TCRs were found in many individuals. A total of fewer than 200 TCR beta chains were listed by the study as associated with cytomegalovirus.

The donors belonged to the validation cohort of over a hundred subjects, which was separate from the approximately 700-subject first cohort. Source material: PBMCs. The source is a woman aged 25 to 39 in good health and CMV-seropositive.

The CDR3 protein: CASSQSGTRRDEQYF. The nucleotides are TGTGCCAGCAGCCAATCCGGGACAAGGAGAGACGAGCAGTACTTC. The rearranged segments are TRBV14 and TRBJ2-7; a weak D assignment points to TRBD1 (6 bases agree). The CDR3 runs 15 amino acids, cysteine and phenylalanine included. The read is trimmed to its CDR3 DNA, 45 bases read in frame from base 1. CDR1 and CDR2 are read off the germline V gene as SGHDN and FVKESK. The junction carries 16 bases between V and J, which are trimmed by 2 bases and 5 bases respectively.